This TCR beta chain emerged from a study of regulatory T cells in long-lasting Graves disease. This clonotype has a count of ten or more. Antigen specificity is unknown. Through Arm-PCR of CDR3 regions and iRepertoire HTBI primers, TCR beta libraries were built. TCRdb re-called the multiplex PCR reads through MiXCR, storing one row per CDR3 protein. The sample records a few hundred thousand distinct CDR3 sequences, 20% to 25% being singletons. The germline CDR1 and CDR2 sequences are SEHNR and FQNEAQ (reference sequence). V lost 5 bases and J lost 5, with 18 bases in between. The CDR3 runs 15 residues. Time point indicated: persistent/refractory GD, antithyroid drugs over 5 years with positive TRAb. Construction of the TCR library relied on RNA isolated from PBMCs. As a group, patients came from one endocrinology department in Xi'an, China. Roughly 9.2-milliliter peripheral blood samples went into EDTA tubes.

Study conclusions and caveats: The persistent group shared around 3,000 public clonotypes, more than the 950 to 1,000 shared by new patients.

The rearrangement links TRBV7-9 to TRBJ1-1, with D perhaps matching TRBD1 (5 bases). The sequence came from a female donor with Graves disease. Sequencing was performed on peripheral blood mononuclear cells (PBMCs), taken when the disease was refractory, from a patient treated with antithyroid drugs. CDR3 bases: TGTGCCAGCAGCCTCCCGGTGGGGGGGAGGACTGAAGCTTTCTTT. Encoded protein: CASSLPVGGRTEAFF.